This T cell receptor beta chain was captured in a study of CD8+ T cells in alopecia areata. Study summary: Treated patients were dosed with oral tofacitinib, taking 5 to 10 mg twice daily.

Described treatment: oral pan-JAK inhibitor, 5-10 mg twice daily. Study-level results: A large proportion of expanded lesional clones were detected persisting in scalp and blood during tofacitinib. Greater clonality was observed in lesional scalp samples, especially alopecia totalis/universalis, versus normal scalp.

This clone was counted a few times. Antigen unknown. Extracted from the samples, RNA was reverse transcribed into cDNA to serve as the sequencing template. Using immunoSEQ multiplex PCR, the repertoire was profiled, and TCRdb retains in-frame clones only, with some absent. The table lists around 160,000 clones, around three fifths of them singletons. V dropped 3 bases and J dropped 5 bases, with 16 bases sitting between them. The CDR3 covers 15 residues. From germline, CDR1 is LNHDA and CDR2 SQIVND (reference sequence). The TCR originated in a human donor with alopecia areata. The chain employs TRBV19 and TRBJ1-1, with D perhaps matching TRBD1 (6 bases). This specimen was CD4+ T cells sorted from blood, taken at week 24, from a patient treated with tofacitinib. This CDR3 reads CASSILGGGETEAFF. The CDR3 DNA reads as TGTGCCAGTAGTATCCTGGGGGGCGGAGAGACTGAAGCTTTCTTT.